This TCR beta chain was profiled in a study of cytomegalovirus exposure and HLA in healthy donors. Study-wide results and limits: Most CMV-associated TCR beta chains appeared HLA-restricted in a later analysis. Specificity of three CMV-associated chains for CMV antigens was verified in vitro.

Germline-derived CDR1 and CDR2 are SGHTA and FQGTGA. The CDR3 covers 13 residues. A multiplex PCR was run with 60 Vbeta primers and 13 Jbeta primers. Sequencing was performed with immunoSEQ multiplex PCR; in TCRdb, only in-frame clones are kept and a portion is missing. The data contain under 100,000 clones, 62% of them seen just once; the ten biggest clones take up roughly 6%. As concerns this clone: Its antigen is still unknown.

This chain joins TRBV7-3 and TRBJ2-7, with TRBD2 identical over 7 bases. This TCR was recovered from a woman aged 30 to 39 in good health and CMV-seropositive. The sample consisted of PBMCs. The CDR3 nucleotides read TGTGTCCGGGCGGGGAGGGCCGTCCACGAGCAGTACTTC. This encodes CVRAGRAVHEQYF. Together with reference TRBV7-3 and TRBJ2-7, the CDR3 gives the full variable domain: GAGVSQTPSNKVTEKGKYVELRCDPISGHTALYWYRQSLGQGPEFLIYFQGTGAADDSGLPNDRFFAVRPEGSVSTLKIQRTERGDSAVYLCVRAGRAVHEQYFGPGTRLTVT.